The rows below give T cell receptor beta chains drawn from one sample of a study of cytomegalovirus exposure and HLA in healthy donors. Only in-frame clones appear in the TCRdb table, and some are missing; sequencing was by immunoSEQ multiplex PCR. The table lists about 120,000 clones, 83% of them singletons. Material for sequencing was PBMCs. Source of these receptors: a woman aged 40 to 50 in good health and CMV-seropositive. The conserved cysteine and the conserved F or W are not part of the CDR3 here. A D gene is named only where the DNA matches it firmly.

v_gene	d_gene	len	j_gene	CDR3aa
TRBV9	NA	12	TRBJ1-1	ASSHRTENTEAF
TRBV6-5	TRBD2	14	TRBJ2-7	ASSYGTSGGGKEQY
TRBV5-1	NA	13	TRBJ2-1	ASSLAAGSYNEQF
TRBV7-4	TRBD1	15	TRBJ1-6	ASSAAVGTADNSPLH
TRBV11-1	NA	13	TRBJ2-1	ASSVAASINNEQF
TRBV6-1	NA	10	TRBJ1-2	ASSEDGYGYT
TRBV9	TRBD1	14	TRBJ1-5	ASSAGGAGSNQPQH
TRBV7-6	TRBD1	15	TRBJ2-7	ASSQRKIGQGVYEQY
TRBV5-1	TRBD2	13	TRBJ2-5	ASSRTSGSLPTQY
TRBV27	NA	12	TRBJ1-1	ASSFRQENTEAF
TRBV29-1	TRBD2	12	TRBJ2-3	SAEGLAGLDTQY
TRBV28	TRBD2	13	NA	ASSFRGRGSDEQY
TRBV28	NA	12	TRBJ1-5	ATNSGDTNQPQH
TRBV15	NA	13	TRBJ2-7	ATSRDGQGRNEQY
TRBV29-1	TRBD2	18	TRBJ2-1	SVETRAGTSGRGGYNEQF
TRBV6-4	NA	13	TRBJ2-1	ASSDSSGSYNEQF
TRBV10-1	TRBD1	10	TRBJ1-1	ASSEGTGRTF
TRBV6-1	NA	11	TRBJ1-2	ASSESEYEGYT
TRBV7-9	TRBD1	11	TRBJ1-2	ASSSGQGFGYT
TRBV27	TRBD1	13	TRBJ2-7	ASSFDGQGADEQY
TRBV4-2	NA	11	TRBJ1-2	ASSSGMDYGYT
TRBV11-2	TRBD2	12	TRBJ2-1	ASRLISGTYEQF
TRBV19	NA	10	TRBJ2-2	ASSMDSGELF
TRBV4-3	TRBD1	12	TRBJ1-2	ASSQDLQGYGYT
TRBV6-1	NA	13	TRBJ2-7	ASSEATTTGYEQY
TRBV7-7	TRBD2	14	TRBJ2-5	ASSLTSGRLQETQY
TRBV18	NA	13	TRBJ1-2	ASSPALDSEYGYT
TRBV10-1	NA	13	TRBJ1-1	ASSERSGMNTEAF
TRBV5-6	NA	13	TRBJ1-2	ASSLGGRTVVGYT
TRBV7-3	TRBD2	13	TRBJ2-7	ASSSSPGLASEQY
TRBV29-1	NA	10	TRBJ1-2	SADSPASGYT
TRBV7-9	NA	13	TRBJ2-7	ASSLGQGGGVEQY
TRBV5-3	NA	11	TRBJ2-3	ARSGHSTDTQY
TRBV15	NA	11	TRBJ1-1	ATNAGLDTEAF
TRBV27	NA	12	TRBJ1-5	ASSLGAHNQPQH
TRBV5-1	NA	13	TRBJ2-1	ASSLTSPVVNEQF
TRBV2	TRBD2	13	TRBJ2-1	ASRTGTSGYNEQF
TRBV5-5	NA	13	TRBJ1-1	ASSAGQGRSVEAF
TRBV29-1	TRBD2	11	TRBJ2-3	SGGGTSTDTQY
TRBV10-1	NA	11	TRBJ1-1	ASRGQQNTEAF
TRBV6-5	NA	14	TRBJ1-1	ASSYGLGGENTEAF
TRBV6-1	NA	14	TRBJ2-2	ASSEPPGGRTGELF
TRBV4-1	TRBD2	13	TRBJ2-7	ASSLRLAGGHEQY
TRBV5-5	NA	12	TRBJ1-1	ASSLQGKRTEAF
TRBV14	NA	16	TRBJ2-1	ASSLLSANYPQHNEQF
TRBV5-4	TRBD2	14	TRBJ2-5	ASSLGLAGAQETQY
TRBV5-1	TRBD1	16	TRBJ2-3	ASSLTPDRSHDTDTQY
TRBV6-1	TRBD1	11	TRBJ1-5	ASRDREDQPQH
TRBV2	TRBD1	9	TRBJ2-1	ASSTGGEQF